This T cell receptor beta chain is from a study of spatial heterogeneity in lung cancer. Specified time point: sample taken at primary tumor resection. Untreated early-stage non-small cell lung cancer patients, some 70 in total, were the donors. Whole RNA came from tumor, nontumor lung or frozen PBMC and was sequenced without being sorted. The CDR3 length is 14 residues. V lost 4 bases to trimming and J lost 5 bases; unmatched junction nucleotides: 4. The V gene's germline CDR1 is SGHKS and CDR2 YYEKEE (reference sequence). This clonotype showed up many times. Its antigen is undetermined. Each TCR cDNA molecule bore a unique molecular identifier. TCRdb reanalysed the 5' RACE reads using MiXCR and keeps one entry per CDR3 protein. Altogether about 13,000 distinct CDR3 sequences are present, 2.5% to 3.5% being singletons, with the ten largest covering around a sixth. Study-wide points: Mutation counts in tumors were tracked by counts of expanded intratumoral alpha and beta TCRs.

Sequencing was performed on lung tumor tissue, taken at surgery. The origin of this receptor is a male donor with early-stage non-small cell lung cancer. The chain is built from TRBV5-5 and TRBJ1-4, with 8 bases matching TRBD1. CDR3 DNA: TGTGCCAGCAGCCATGACAGGGGCAATGAAAAACTGTTTTTT. It is translated as CASSHDRGNEKLFF.